Presented here are 18 T cell receptor beta chains from one specimen sequenced in a study of CD8 T cells in Susac syndrome. It was with random hexamers that about 0.45 to 1 ug RNA was reverse transcribed. TCRdb analysed the immunoSEQ multiplex PCR reads with MiXCR anew, one entry per CDR3 protein. The table records around 170,000 distinct CDR3 sequences, approximately 94% of them present only once. The specimen sequenced was CD4+ T cells from PBMCs. The receptors were gathered from a human donor with Susac syndrome.

This clonotype was detected once. This chain uses TRBV30 with TRBJ2-5, with D maybe TRBD2 (5 bases). The CDR3 sequence is 13 residues long. With 0 bases removed from V and 3 bases from J, the gap between germline ends came to 8 bases. Germline V gives CDR1 GTSNPN, CDR2 SVGIG (reference sequence). CDR3 coding DNA: TGTGCCTGGAGTGTTAGGACTGAAGAGACCCAGTACTTC. Translation gives CAWSVRTEETQYF.

The table lists this clonotype with a count of one. The chain recombines TRBV15 with TRBJ1-2, with a weak D call TRBD1 (5 bases). The CDR3 extends over 12 amino acids. V was trimmed by 2 bases and J by 9 bases, leaving 10 bases between them. Germline assignment: CDR1 LNHNV and CDR2 YYDKDF (reference sequence). CDR3 coding DNA: TGTGCCACCAGCAGATTGGGGGAGAGCTACACCTTC. Residues: CATSRLGESYTF.

CDR3 amino acids: CASSRLQETQYF. The CDR3 nucleotides read TGTGCCAGCAGTCGTCTCCAAGAGACCCAGTACTTC. The chain recombines TRBV6-2 or TRBV6-3 with TRBJ2-5, with D unresolved. V was pared by 5 bases and J by 1 base, with 5 bases between. Germline assignment: CDR1 MNHEY and CDR2 SVGEGT. CDR3 size: 12 residues.

The gene calls are TRBV20-1 and TRBJ2-3; D is perhaps TRBD1 or TRBD2 (6 bases each). Trimming shortened V by 5 bases and J by 6 bases, and 12 bases separated the two germline ends. The CDR3 sequence is 12 residues long. Germline V CDR1 and CDR2: DFQATT, SNEGSKA (reference sequence). CDR3 DNA: TGCAGTGCTGGGGGGCCTGGGGATACGCAGTATTTT. Protein sequence: CSAGGPGDTQYF.

The chain joins TRBV29-1 to TRBJ2-1, with 15 nucleotides matching TRBD2. The ends lost 8 bases at V and 9 bases at J; junction bases unmatched: 11. The germline V gene has CDR1 SQVTM and CDR2 ANQGSEA. This CDR3 region has 15 residues. In DNA form, the CDR3 reads TGCAGCTCCCCCGGGACTAGCGGGGGGTTTACTGAGCAGTTCTTC. As protein: CSSPGTSGGFTEQFF.

This clonotype was detected only once. The chain couples TRBV3-1 to TRBJ1-6; D is possibly TRBD1 (5 bases). V lost 4 bases, J lost 7 bases, and 14 bases lay in between. This CDR3 has 15 amino acids. Germline lookup yields CDR1 LGHDT and CDR2 YNNKEL (reference sequence). The DNA of the CDR3 is TGTGCCAGCAGCCGCGATCGGCAGGGCAATTCACCCCTCCACTTT. Translation gives CASSRDRQGNSPLHF.

The V call is TRBV30, the J call TRBJ1-5; no clear D gene. The CDR3 totals 13 residues. Germline CDR1 and CDR2: GTSNPN and SVGIG (reference sequence). V was trimmed by 0 bases and J by 2 bases, leaving 5 bases between them. CDR3 sequence (DNA): TGTGCCTGGAGTGTAGAGGGCAATCAGCCCCAGCATTTT. This translates into CAWSVEGNQPQHF.

The rearrangement uses TRBV24-1 and TRBJ1-2; TRBD1 is a possible D gene (6 bases). There are 13 residues in the CDR3. Between the trimmed V and J ends, which lost 3 bases and 4 bases, there was a span of 8 bases. Germline CDR1 is KGHDR and CDR2 is SFDVKD. The CDR3 region is CATSDKDSYGYTF. The DNA for the CDR3 is TGTGCCACCAGTGATAAGGACAGCTATGGCTACACCTTC.

Concerning this clonotype: At one end, the junction sequence differs from germline, possibly due to a read error. V gene TRBV12-3 or TRBV12-4 combines with J gene TRBJ1-4; no firm D call. This CDR3 is 12 amino acids long. CDR3 amino acids: CASSQGPGPPLF. As DNA, the CDR3 is TGTGCCAGCAGTCAAGGCCCGGGCCCCCCGCTGTTT.

V gene TRBV12-3 or TRBV12-4 combines with J gene TRBJ2-2; no clear D. The germline V and J ends were trimmed by 6 bases and 6 bases, with 5 bases remaining between them. This CDR3 is 11 amino acids long. The CDR3 is CASSQSGELFF. The CDR3, as DNA: TGTGCCAGCAGCCAGTCCGGGGAGCTGTTTTTT.

This chain uses TRBV7-3 with TRBJ2-3; D gene ambiguous. Germline values: CDR1 SGHTA, CDR2 FQGTGA. V lost 5 bases and J lost 0, with 12 bases in between. This CDR3 region has 15 residues. The CDR3 protein is CASSLSSLSTDTQYF. For the CDR3, the DNA is TGTGCCAGCAGCCTAAGCTCCCTGAGCACAGATACGCAGTATTTT.

V usage is TRBV6-1 and J usage is TRBJ2-3, with D hard to call. The V end lost 2 bases, the J end lost 0 bases, and 12 bases lay between the germline ends. CDR3 length equals 16 residues. Germline loops: CDR1 MNHNS, CDR2 SASEGT. The CDR3 DNA is TGTGCCAGCAGTGAACGGCCAGCTCCTAGCACAGATACGCAGTATTTT. It specifies CASSERPAPSTDTQYF.

This sequence joins TRBV7-3 and TRBJ2-3, with D perhaps TRBD2 (7 bases). Deletions cut 5 bases from V and 4 bases from J, with 16 bases between. Germline values: CDR1 SGHTA, CDR2 FQGTGA. The length of the CDR3 is 15 residues. CDR3 DNA sequence: TGTGCCAGCAGCCCCCACGGGGGGCCAGCAGATACGCAGTATTTT. Residues: CASSPHGGPADTQYF. Full variable domain (rest looked up from reference TRBV7-3 and TRBJ2-3): GAGVSQTPSNKVTEKGKYVELRCDPISGHTALYWYRQSLGQGPEFLIYFQGTGAADDSGLPNDRFFAVRPEGSVSTLKIQRTERGDSAVYLCASSPHGGPADTQYFGPGTRLTVL.

The V gene is TRBV6-6, the J gene TRBJ1-1; 7 bases align to TRBD1. CDR1 MNHNY and CDR2 SVGAGI come from the germline V gene (reference sequence). V was clipped by 8 bases and J by 8 bases; unmatched bases: 2. The CDR3 totals 10 residues. In DNA, the CDR3 is TGTGCCAGCTCGGACAGGGAAGCTTTCTTT. The encoded protein is CASSDREAFF.

This clonotype appeared a few times. The CDR3 sequence: CSAFSGGETQYF. The DNA of the CDR3 is TGCAGTGCTTTTAGCGGGGGGGAGACCCAGTACTTC. V usage is TRBV20-1 and J usage is TRBJ2-5; 10 bases align to TRBD2. The CDR3 extends over 12 amino acids. V lost 5 bases, J lost 5 bases, and 2 bases stayed unmatched. CDR1 is DFQATT and CDR2 is SNEGSKA in the germline V gene (reference sequence).

The V call is TRBV2, the J call TRBJ2-5; 8 bases map to TRBD2. CDR1 and CDR2 from the germline V gene are SNHLY and FYNNEI. The length of the CDR3 is 17 residues. V trimming: 6 bases; J trimming: 3 bases; junction bases outside the gene matches: 15. The CDR3 bases are TGTGCCAGCAGCGCCCAACCGGGACTAGGAGCAGAAGAGACCCAGTACTTC. Translating gives CASSAQPGLGAEETQYF.

The rearrangement joins TRBV12-3 or TRBV12-4 to TRBJ2-6; no clear D. CDR3 length: 16 residues. The V end was cut by 3 bases, the J end by 0 bases, with 9 bases between. The CDR3 DNA sequence: TGTGCCAGCAGTTTTAGGGTCCTCTCTGGGGCCAACGTCCTGACTTTC. Translation: CASSFRVLSGANVLTF.

This clonotype was found once. The chain uses TRBV30 and TRBJ2-1; 7 bases are a match to TRBD2. V dropped 8 bases and J dropped 2; count of bases not matched to a gene: 3. CDR1 is GTSNPN and CDR2 is SVGIG in the germline V gene (reference sequence). This CDR3 comprises 12 residues. CDR3: CAKRGAYNEQFF. CDR3 coding DNA: TGTGCCAAGCGGGGCGCCTACAATGAGCAGTTCTTC.